This T cell receptor (beta chain) was observed in a study of blood T cell repertoires in COVID-19. The overall study: From the United States, Italy and Spain came samples of acute and convalescent COVID-19. PBMCs, B-cell-depleted T cells, or T cells provided the cDNA or gDNA that made up the material.

Authors' analysis steps: Amplification of reference gene primers provided the estimated nucleated cell counts. Measured with immunoSEQ multiplex PCR; TCRdb has only the in-frame clones, and not every one. That table gives V, J and clone size, and the DNA gave D and trimming. The sample includes 25,000 to 35,000 clones, about 92% of them seen just once. V lost 1 base and J 9 bases, leaving 10 bases between the germline ends. Germline V gene lookup returns CDR1 SEHNR and CDR2 FQNEAQ (reference sequence). This CDR3 spans 14 amino acids. The source material was peripheral blood. The TCR comes from a man aged 50 to 59 with active COVID-19. The chain uses TRBV7-9 and TRBJ1-6; D not certain. The CDR3 DNA reads TGTGCCAGCAGCTTAGGAGGCTTTCCTTCACCCCTCCACTTT. It is translated as CASSLGGFPSPLHF.